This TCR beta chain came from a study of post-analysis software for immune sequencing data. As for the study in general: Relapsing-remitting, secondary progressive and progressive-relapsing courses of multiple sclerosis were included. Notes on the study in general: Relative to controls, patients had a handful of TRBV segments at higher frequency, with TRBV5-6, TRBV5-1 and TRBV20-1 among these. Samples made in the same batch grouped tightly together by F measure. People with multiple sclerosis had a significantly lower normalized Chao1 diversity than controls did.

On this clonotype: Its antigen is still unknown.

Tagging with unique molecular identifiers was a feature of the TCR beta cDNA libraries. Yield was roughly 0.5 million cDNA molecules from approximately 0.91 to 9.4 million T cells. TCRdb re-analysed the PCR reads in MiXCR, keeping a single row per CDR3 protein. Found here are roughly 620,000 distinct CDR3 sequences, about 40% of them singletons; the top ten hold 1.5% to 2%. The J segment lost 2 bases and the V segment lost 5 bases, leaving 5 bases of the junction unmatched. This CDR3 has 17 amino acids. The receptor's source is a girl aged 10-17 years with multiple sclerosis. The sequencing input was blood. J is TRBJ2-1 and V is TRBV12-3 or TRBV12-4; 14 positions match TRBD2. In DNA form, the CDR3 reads TGTGCCAGCAGTCCGGGACTAGCGGGAGTTCCCTACAATGAGCAGTTCTTC. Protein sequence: CASSPGLAGVPYNEQFF.